The source of this TCR beta chain is a study of T cell responses to AZD1222 COVID-19 vaccine. Study-level findings and limits: No repertoire was sampled before or during the peak T cell response, only after it.

Data came from immunoSEQ multiplex PCR; TCRdb stores just in-frame clones and leaves some out. The sample includes roughly 150,000 clones, approximately 91% of them seen just once. This CDR3 comprises 15 residues. Germline V lookup: CDR1 MGHRA, CDR2 YSYEKL. Between the trimmed V and J ends, which lost 0 bases and 5 bases, there was a span of 12 bases. This clone came up a few times. The target antigen is unknown. The receptor's source is an adult who received the AZD1222 COVID-19 vaccine. The rearrangement joins TRBV4-1 to TRBJ2-3; D perhaps matches TRBD1 (5 bases). The material sequenced was peripheral blood, taken 28 days after the second AZD1222 dose. The CDR3 loop reads CASSQDLVRGDTQYF. CDR3 in DNA: TGCGCCAGCAGCCAAGATTTAGTAAGGGGAGATACGCAGTATTTT.